This T cell receptor beta chain was identified during a study of blood T cell repertoires in COVID-19. Study at large: COVID-19 samples, acute and convalescent, were from the United States, Italy and Spain. T cells, B-cell-depleted T cells, or PBMCs provided the cDNA or gDNA that served as material.

This CDR3 spans 15 amino acids. The J segment lost 3 bases and the V segment lost 6 bases, leaving 9 bases of the junction unmatched. Germline CDR1 and CDR2: SGHDT and YYEEEE. Source study methods: Reference gene primer amplification in the assay estimated nucleated cell counts. Generated by immunoSEQ multiplex PCR, the TCRdb table keeps only in-frame clones and is missing some. The DNA was the basis for D and trimming; V, J and clone size are from that table. The sample yields 250,000 to 300,000 clones, 83% seen once. The chain recombines TRBV5-6 with TRBJ2-4; 7 bases line up with TRBD2. Sequencing was carried out using peripheral blood. The receptor was derived from a man aged 55 to 70 who had recovered from COVID-19. CDR3 sequence (DNA): TGTGCCAGCAAGCGGGGAGGGTCCGACAAAAACATTCAGTACTTC. Residues: CASKRGGSDKNIQYF.